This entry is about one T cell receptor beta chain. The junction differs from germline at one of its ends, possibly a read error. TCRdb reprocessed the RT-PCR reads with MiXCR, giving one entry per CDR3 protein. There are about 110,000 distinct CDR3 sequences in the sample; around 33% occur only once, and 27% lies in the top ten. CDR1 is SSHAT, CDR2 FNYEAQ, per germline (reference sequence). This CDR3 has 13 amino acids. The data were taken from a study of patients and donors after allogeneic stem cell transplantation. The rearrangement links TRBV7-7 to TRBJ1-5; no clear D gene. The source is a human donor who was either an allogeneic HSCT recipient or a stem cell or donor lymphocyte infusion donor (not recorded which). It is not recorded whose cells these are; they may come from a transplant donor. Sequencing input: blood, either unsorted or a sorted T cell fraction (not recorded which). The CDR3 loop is CASSPQDGQPQHF. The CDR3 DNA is TGTGCTAGCAGCCCCCAGGACGGGCAGCCCCAGCATTTT.